The rows below give T cell receptor beta chains drawn from one sample of a study of blood T cell repertoires in COVID-19. Sequencing used immunoSEQ multiplex PCR; TCRdb keeps in-frame clones, though not all of them. The sample has about half a million clones; around 85% are singletons. The sample comprised peripheral blood. The receptors here all came from a human donor in a cohort sampled during active COVID-19. The CDR3 runs from the conserved cysteine through the conserved F or W. The D gene is left open where the match is weak. A row's size may be missing; if present it is once, few, many or a size class.

D	V	size	J	DNA	CDR3
.	TRBV19	few	TRBJ1-1	TGTGCCAGTAGTACCCTCCCAGGGGATACTGAAGCTTTCTTT	CASSTLPGDTEAFF
TRBD1	TRBV6-5	.	TRBJ1-1	TGTGCCAGCAGCGGACAGGCGAACACTGAAGCTTTCTTT	CASSGQANTEAFF
.	TRBV7-3	.	TRBJ2-1	TGTGCCAGCAGCCTAAGAGGGCGGGATAGCTACAATGAGCAGTTCTTC	CASSLRGRDSYNEQFF
TRBD1	TRBV2	.	TRBJ2-1	TGTGCCAGCGGAGGTCGGGACAGGGTTGAGCAGTTCTTC	CASGGRDRVEQFF
.	TRBV3-1/TRBV3-2	.	TRBJ2-7	TGTGCCAGCAGCCAAGGGTTGACTCAGGCAGCGCAGGGCTACGAGCAGTACTTC	CASSQGLTQAAQGYEQYF
.	TRBV24-1	.	TRBJ2-3	TGTGCCACCAGTGAGTTCCGGGAACCCCACGGGGATACGCAGTATTTT	CATSEFREPHGDTQYF
TRBD1	TRBV23-1	.	TRBJ1-4	TGCGCCAGCAGTCTCCTAAACAGGGAGGGCTGTAACATTGTGGGGACAGGGAGGGGTGAAAAACTGTTTTTT	CASSLLNREGCNIVGTGRGEKLFF
TRBD2	TRBV12-3/TRBV12-4	.	TRBJ2-1	TGTGCCAGCAGTTTACAGCGGGGTGAGCAGTTCTTC	CASSLQRGEQFF
TRBD1	TRBV3-1/TRBV3-2	few	TRBJ2-1	TGTGCCAGCAGCCCATGGACAGGGGGCAACAATGAGCAGTTCTTC	CASSPWTGGNNEQFF
.	TRBV7-9	.	TRBJ2-5	TGTGCCAGCAGCATTGCCGGGACACTCCAAGAGACCCAGTACTTC	CASSIAGTLQETQYF
TRBD2	TRBV2	.	TRBJ2-7	TGTGCCAGCAGGACTAGCTTGTACGAGCAGTACTTC	CASRTSLYEQYF
TRBD1	TRBV6-6	.	TRBJ1-3	TGTGCCAGCAGTCCCGACAGGGTGAGGCAGTCTGGAAACACCATATATTTT	CASSPDRVRQSGNTIYF
.	TRBV4-3	.	TRBJ1-3	TGCGCCAGCAGCCAAGATAACACACCGCCGTTAAACACCATATATTTT	CASSQDNTPPLNTIYF
TRBD1	TRBV30	.	TRBJ2-7	TGTGCCTGGAGTGTTTCAGGGGGCTCCTACGAGCAGTACTTC	CAWSVSGGSYEQYF
TRBD1	TRBV5-1	.	TRBJ2-5	TGCGCCAGCCATGGACAGGTACAAGAGACCCAGTACTTC	CASHGQVQETQYF
TRBD2	TRBV19	.	TRBJ2-7	TGTGCCAGTAGTGAAACTAGCGGGACCTACGAGCAGTACTTC	CASSETSGTYEQYF
TRBD2	TRBV5-1	.	TRBJ2-2	TGCGCCAGCAGCTTGTTCGCTAGCGGGGGCACCGGGGAGCTGTTTTTT	CASSLFASGGTGELFF
TRBD1	TRBV24-1	once	TRBJ1-4	TGTGCCACCAGTGACCGGGACAGGGGACTTGAAAAACTGTTTTTT	CATSDRDRGLEKLFF
TRBD2	TRBV28	.	TRBJ2-1	TGTGCCAGCAGTGGGACTAGCGGGTGGGGGGGCTCCTACAATGAGCAGTTCTTC	CASSGTSGWGGSYNEQFF
TRBD1	TRBV6-2/TRBV6-3	.	TRBJ2-3	TGTGCCAGCAGTGCCCGGGACAGGGTAGGAGATACGCAGTATTTT	CASSARDRVGDTQYF
TRBD2	TRBV3-1/TRBV3-2	.	TRBJ2-2	TGTGCCAGCAGCCAAGGTGGCGGGAGAAGTTCCGGGGAGCTGTTTTTT	CASSQGGGRSSGELFF
.	TRBV7-2	.	TRBJ1-2	TGTGCCAGCAGCATGCCAGTGGAGCGCTACACCTTC	CASSMPVERYTF
TRBD1	TRBV18	.	TRBJ2-5	TGTGCCAGCTCACGCTCCGGGACAGGGGGCGCGGAGACCCAGTACTTC	CASSRSGTGGAETQYF
.	TRBV5-5	.	TRBJ2-5	TGTGCCAGCAGCTTGGTGCCGGACCAAGAGACCCAGTACTTC	CASSLVPDQETQYF
TRBD2	TRBV19	.	TRBJ2-3	TGTGCCAGTAGTACCGGACTAGCGGGAGGACGCACAGATACGCAGTATTTT	CASSTGLAGGRTDTQYF
.	TRBV9	once	TRBJ1-4	TGTGCCAGCAGCGGTCAGGGAATAGAAAAACTGTTTTTT	CASSGQGIEKLFF